The 27 T cell receptor beta chains below were found in one sample sequenced in a study of OX40 agonist ivuxolimab in advanced cancers. The repertoire was sequenced with immunoSEQ multiplex PCR; TCRdb's copy has only in-frame clones and lacks some. Here the sample spans about 110,000 clones, 75% to 95% being singletons. This sample comprised CD4+ or CD8+ T cells sorted from blood, obtained in a trial of the OX40 agonist ivuxolimab. The receptor source for this set is an adult with an advanced solid tumor such as melanoma, head and neck, liver or kidney cancer.

CDR3 bases: TGTGCCAGCAGGGCTAGCGGGGGGGCCACAGATACGCAGTATTTT. Translation: CASRASGGATDTQYF. The chain uses TRBV2 and TRBJ2-3, with 12 bases identical to TRBD2. This CDR3 is 15 amino acids long. The V segment lost 6 bases and the J segment 2 bases; nucleotides outside the gene matches: 3. Germline V gives CDR1 SNHLY, CDR2 FYNNEI.

The chain is built from TRBV5-1 and TRBJ1-1; tentative D call: TRBD1 (5 bases). CDR3 length: 15 residues. Germline CDR1 SGHRS, CDR2 YFSETQ. V was pared by 0 bases and J by 5 bases, with 14 bases between. DNA of the CDR3: TGCGCCAGCAGCTTGGGACCCCCAAGGGGAACTGAAGCTTTCTTT. It yields the protein CASSLGPPRGTEAFF.

This clone has just one count. The rearrangement links TRBV5-1 to TRBJ2-7; D gene ambiguous. The germline gives CDR1 SGHRS, CDR2 YFSETQ. V gave up 4 bases and J gave up 4 bases, with 15 bases separating them. The CDR3 has 14 residues. In nucleotides, the CDR3 is TGCGCCAGCAGCCTTGGCCCCGGCGGATACGAGCAGTACTTC. It codes for CASSLGPGGYEQYF.

The CDR3 reads CASSLGWPGGYTF. Here the CDR3 DNA reads TGTGCCAGCAGCTTGGGCTGGCCTGGGGGCTACACCTTC. The chain uses TRBV5-8 and TRBJ1-2; no clear D gene. The germline V gene encodes CDR1 SGHTS and CDR2 YDEGEE. This CDR3 is 13 amino acids long. Trimming pared 0 bases from V and 8 bases from J, leaving 11 bases between.

The chain links TRBV6-1 to TRBJ2-7; TRBD1 might be the D (6 bases). V was shortened by 8 bases and J by 2 bases, with 13 bases between the two germline ends. Germline V gives CDR1 MNHNS, CDR2 SASEGT. The CDR3 loop spans 13 amino acids. The CDR3 here is CASEKRTAYEQYF. CDR3 nucleotide sequence: TGTGCCAGCGAGAAAAGGACAGCCTACGAGCAGTACTTC.

J is TRBJ1-5 and V is TRBV30; no clear D. The V end lost 3 bases, the J end lost 0 bases, and 9 bases lay between the germline ends. The germline CDR1 and CDR2 sequences are GTSNPN and SVGIG (reference sequence). This CDR3 region has 14 residues. The CDR3 loop reads CAWSQTNSNQPQHF. In DNA, the CDR3 is TGTGCCTGGAGCCAGACTAATAGCAATCAGCCCCAGCATTTT.

The rearrangement joins TRBV10-2 to TRBJ1-5; 8 nucleotides align to TRBD1. Losses at the gene ends were 7 bases for V and 6 bases for J; bases not matched to a gene: 14. From germline, CDR1 is WSHSY and CDR2 SAAADI. This CDR3 contains 16 residues. CDR3 nucleotides: TGCGCCAGCACCTCCTCCGGGCAGGGGGCGGGTCAGCCCCAGCATTTT. This codes for CASTSSGQGAGQPQHF.

The chain has TRBV5-1 and TRBJ2-3, with TRBD1 identical over 11 bases. CDR1 SGHRS and CDR2 YFSETQ come from the germline V gene. There are 17 residues in the CDR3. V gave up 3 bases and J gave up 4 bases; unmatched junction bases: 10. The chain's CDR3 is CASSSKWTGGFSDTQYF. The DNA for the CDR3 is TGCGCCAGCAGCTCAAAATGGACAGGGGGCTTTTCAGATACGCAGTATTTT.

This clone was found once. The chain uses TRBV28 and TRBJ1-2; D uncertain. Germline CDR1 reads MDHEN; CDR2 reads SYDVKM. CDR3 length: 12 residues. With 6 bases removed from V and 4 bases from J, the gap between germline ends came to 9 bases. CDR3 nucleotides: TGTGCCAGCAGCATCCCTCTCTATGGCTACACCTTC. Encoded protein: CASSIPLYGYTF.

The gene calls are TRBV15 and TRBJ1-3; D gene uncertain. V gave up 4 bases and J gave up 0 bases, with 16 bases separating them. Germline CDR1 reads LNHNV; CDR2 reads YYDKDF (reference sequence). The CDR3 extends over 17 amino acids. CDR3 loop: CATSIAPGLFSGNTIYF. The CDR3 bases are TGTGCCACCAGCATTGCCCCCGGGCTCTTCTCTGGAAACACCATATATTTT.

The rearrangement uses TRBV5-6 and TRBJ1-2; TRBD1 might be the D (5 bases). Trimming pared 2 bases from V and 8 bases from J, leaving 13 bases between. Germline V CDR1 and CDR2: SGHDT, YYEEEE. The CDR3 runs to 13 residues. The CDR3 here is CASSFGQPDGYTF. Here the CDR3 DNA reads TGTGCCAGCAGCTTTGGACAACCCGACGGCTACACCTTC.

The chain has TRBV2 and TRBJ2-7; D not resolved. The CDR3 is made up of 11 amino acids. The V gene's germline CDR1 is SNHLY and CDR2 FYNNEI. The V gene lost 8 bases and the J gene lost 5 bases, with 10 bases spanning the gap. The DNA for the CDR3 is TGTGCCAGCTCTAGGGATAACGAGCAGTACTTC. Its translation is CASSRDNEQYF.

V usage is TRBV28 and J usage is TRBJ1-5, with D unclear. In germline, CDR1 is MDHEN, CDR2 SYDVKM. The CDR3 spans 17 residues. V was shortened by 5 bases and J by 4 bases, with 21 bases between the two germline ends. The CDR3 region is CASSPIIHGPRNQPQHF. CDR3 in DNA: TGTGCCAGCAGTCCTATCATACACGGGCCACGGAATCAGCCCCAGCATTTT.

The rearrangement uses TRBV4-3 and TRBJ1-1, with D hard to call. Between the trimmed V and J ends, which lost 0 bases and 6 bases, there was a span of 11 bases. The CDR3 sequence is 14 residues long. The germline V gene encodes CDR1 LGHNA and CDR2 YSLEER. CDR3 nucleotide sequence: TGCGCCAGCAGCCAAGATCGTAAAGGTCCTGAAGCTTTCTTT. This encodes CASSQDRKGPEAFF.

This chain joins TRBV30 and TRBJ2-2; possibly TRBD2 for D (6 bases). Germline lookup yields CDR1 GTSNPN and CDR2 SVGIG (reference sequence). The CDR3 totals 13 residues. V lost 5 bases to trimming and J lost 1 base, with 8 bases between them. The CDR3 bases are TGTGCCTGGTCGGGACTGAACACCGGGGAGCTGTTTTTT. Protein sequence: CAWSGLNTGELFF.

The V and J genes are TRBV27 and TRBJ1-6, with no clear D. This CDR3 has 12 amino acids. Germline values: CDR1 MNHEY, CDR2 SMNVEV (reference sequence). The V end lost 4 bases, the J end lost 10 bases, and 8 bases lay between the germline ends. The CDR3 coding sequence is TGTGCCAGCAGTTCTCTTCGATCACCCCTCCACTTT. This codes for CASSSLRSPLHF.

The V and J genes are TRBV6-5 and TRBJ1-1; 7 bases agree with TRBD1. This CDR3 is 14 amino acids long. Germline V gene data show CDR1 as MNHEY and CDR2 as SVGAGI. V trimming: 2 bases; J trimming: 10 bases; junction bases outside the gene matches: 10. CDR3 amino acids: CASSYGDLYRGAFF. In nucleotides, the CDR3 is TGTGCCAGCAGTTACGGCGACCTCTACAGGGGAGCTTTCTTT.

The V gene is TRBV5-4, the J gene TRBJ1-6; D might be TRBD1 (6 bases). Trimming took off 4 bases at V and 14 bases at J, with 22 bases between the two ends. Germline CDR1 SGHNT, CDR2 YYREEE (reference sequence). The CDR3 is 15 amino acids. The CDR3 is CASSRDRDTSITLHF. The CDR3 DNA reads as TGTGCCAGCAGCAGGGACCGGGACACCTCTATAACCCTCCACTTT. Together with reference TRBV5-4 and TRBJ1-6, the CDR3 gives the full variable domain: ETGVTQSPTHLIKTRGQQVTLRCSSQSGHNTVSWYQQALGQGPQFIFQYYREEENGRGNFPPRFSGLQFPNYSSELNVNALELDDSALYLCASSRDRDTSITLHFGNGTRLTVT.

The chain uses TRBV28 and TRBJ1-5; 7 positions agree with TRBD1. CDR3 length: 15 amino acids. Germline V gives CDR1 MDHEN, CDR2 SYDVKM. The V segment lost 6 bases and the J segment 4 bases; nucleotides outside the gene matches: 9. In DNA form, the CDR3 reads TGTGCCAGCAGGAGTAGGGGGCTAGGGAATCAGCCCCAGCATTTT. Translation: CASRSRGLGNQPQHF.

The count of this clone is one. This rearrangement joins TRBV9 to TRBJ1-5, with D possibly TRBD1 on 5 matching bases. Germline CDR1 is SGDLS and CDR2 is YYNGEE. The V end was cut by 3 bases, the J end by 2 bases, with 12 bases between. This CDR3 comprises 15 residues. CDR3 protein: CASSEGVVGNQPQHF. The CDR3 region has the DNA TGTGCCAGCAGCGAAGGGGTAGTAGGCAATCAGCCCCAGCATTTT.

This chain connects TRBV30 to TRBJ1-1; 8 bases are shared with TRBD1. Germline V gene data show CDR1 as GTSNPN and CDR2 as SVGIG (reference sequence). The CDR3 extends over 13 amino acids. V lost 7 bases, J lost 1 base, and 5 bases stayed unmatched. Written as DNA, the CDR3 is TGTGCCTTAAGACAGGGGTCGAACACTGAAGCTTTCTTT. Its translation: CALRQGSNTEAFF.

The chain is built from TRBV28 and TRBJ2-7; TRBD1 is a possible D gene (5 bases). There are 11 residues in the CDR3. V lost 4 bases, J lost 9 bases, and 10 bases lay in between. Germline assignment: CDR1 MDHEN and CDR2 SYDVKM. The CDR3 protein is CASSWGLWQYF. CDR3 DNA: TGTGCCAGCAGTTGGGGCCTCTGGCAGTACTTC.

This chain joins TRBV9 and TRBJ2-5, with D unresolved. The CDR3 consists of 13 residues. In germline, CDR1 is SGDLS, CDR2 YYNGEE. V lost 0 bases and J 6 bases, leaving 9 bases between the germline ends. The CDR3 reads CASSVGWEQTQYF. The CDR3 DNA sequence: TGTGCCAGCAGCGTAGGATGGGAACAGACCCAGTACTTC.

The chain carries TRBV5-1 and TRBJ2-7; D is undetermined. The CDR3 consists of 14 residues. V lost 3 bases to trimming and J lost 2 bases, with 12 bases between them. The germline V gene has CDR1 SGHRS and CDR2 YFSETQ. CDR3 residues: CASSSSSQTYEQYF. CDR3 DNA: TGCGCCAGCAGCTCCTCTTCCCAAACCTACGAGCAGTACTTC. Full variable domain (missing parts from reference TRBV5-1 and TRBJ2-7): KAGVTQTPRYLIKTRGQQVTLSCSPISGHRSVSWYQQTPGQGLQFLFEYFSETQRNKGNFPGRFSGRQFSNSRSEMNVSTLELGDSALYLCASSSSSQTYEQYFGPGTRLTVT.

The gene calls are TRBV5-6 and TRBJ2-2, with 10 bases identical to TRBD2. Trimming cost V 0 bases and J 4 bases; bases outside gene matches: 6. The CDR3 runs 17 residues. Germline CDR1 is SGHDT and CDR2 is YYEEEE. As DNA, the CDR3 is TGTGCCAGCAGCTTGGCGGTACTAGCGGGGATCACCGGGGAGCTGTTTTTT. Translating it yields CASSLAVLAGITGELFF. The complete variable domain, with remaining parts taken from reference TRBV5-6 and TRBJ2-2, reads DAGVTQSPTHLIKTRGQQVTLRCSPKSGHDTVSWYQQALGQGPQFIFQYYEEEERQRGNFPDRFSGHQFPNYSSELNVNALLLGDSALYLCASSLAVLAGITGELFFGEGSRLTVL.

The chain uses TRBV25-1 and TRBJ1-3; 8 bases agree with TRBD1. The V gene's germline CDR1 is MGHDK and CDR2 SYGVNS. The CDR3 runs to 15 residues. The V segment lost 1 base and the J segment 2 bases; nucleotides outside the gene matches: 1. CDR3 sequence reads: CASSESQGAGNTIYF. The CDR3 nucleotides are TGTGCCAGCAGTGAATCACAGGGGGCTGGAAACACCATATATTTT.

The rearrangement joins TRBV5-4 to TRBJ2-5; tentative D call: TRBD2 (5 bases). Gene TRBJ2-7 matches the end of the DNA better, so the J call may be wrong. In germline, CDR1 is SGHNT, CDR2 YYREEE (reference sequence). The CDR3 loop spans 14 amino acids. The CDR3 here is CASSSWTARDEQYF. CDR3 DNA sequence: TGTGCCAGCAGCTCTTGGACTGCGCGGGACGAGCAGTACTTC.